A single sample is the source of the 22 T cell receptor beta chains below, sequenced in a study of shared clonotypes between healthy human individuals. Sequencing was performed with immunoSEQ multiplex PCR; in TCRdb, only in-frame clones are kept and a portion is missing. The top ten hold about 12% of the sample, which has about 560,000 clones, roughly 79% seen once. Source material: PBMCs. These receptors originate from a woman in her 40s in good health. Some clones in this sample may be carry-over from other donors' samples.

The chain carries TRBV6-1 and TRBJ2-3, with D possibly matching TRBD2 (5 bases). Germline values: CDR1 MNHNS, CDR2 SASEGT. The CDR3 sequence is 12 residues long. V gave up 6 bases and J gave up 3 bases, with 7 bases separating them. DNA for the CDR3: TGTGCCAGCAGGGACTGGACAGATACGCAGTATTTT. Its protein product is CASRDWTDTQYF.

The CDR3, as DNA: TGTGCCAGTACGGGACAGGGGGCTATCGGCTACACCTTC. As protein: CASTGQGAIGYTF. The V and J genes are TRBV18 and TRBJ1-2, with 12 bases matching TRBD1. CDR1 and CDR2 from the germline V gene are KGHSH and LQKENI. Trimming took 9 bases from V and 8 from J; bases not matched to a gene: 7. This CDR3 is 13 amino acids long.

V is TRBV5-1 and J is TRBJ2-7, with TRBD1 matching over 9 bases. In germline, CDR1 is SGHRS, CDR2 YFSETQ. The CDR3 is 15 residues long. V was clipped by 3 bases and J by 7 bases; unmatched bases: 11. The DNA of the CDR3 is TGCGCCAGCAGCTCAGCGACAGGGGGGATAGGGGAGCAGTACTTC. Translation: CASSSATGGIGEQYF. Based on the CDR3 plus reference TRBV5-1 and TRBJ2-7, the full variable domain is KAGVTQTPRYLIKTRGQQVTLSCSPISGHRSVSWYQQTPGQGLQFLFEYFSETQRNKGNFPGRFSGRQFSNSRSEMNVSTLELGDSALYLCASSSATGGIGEQYFGPGTRLTVT.

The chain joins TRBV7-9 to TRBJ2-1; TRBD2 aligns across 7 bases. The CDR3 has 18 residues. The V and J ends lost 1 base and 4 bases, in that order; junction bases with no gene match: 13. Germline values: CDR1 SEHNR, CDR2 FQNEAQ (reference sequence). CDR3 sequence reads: CASSLELGLAEKYNEQFF. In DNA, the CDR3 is TGTGCCAGCAGCTTAGAACTCGGCCTAGCGGAAAAATACAATGAGCAGTTCTTC. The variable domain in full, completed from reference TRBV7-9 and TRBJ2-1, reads DTGVSQNPRHKITKRGQNVTFRCDPISEHNRLYWYRQTLGQGPEFLTYFQNEAQLEKSRLLSDRFSAERPKGSFSTLEIQRTEQGDSAMYLCASSLELGLAEKYNEQFFGPGTRLTVL.

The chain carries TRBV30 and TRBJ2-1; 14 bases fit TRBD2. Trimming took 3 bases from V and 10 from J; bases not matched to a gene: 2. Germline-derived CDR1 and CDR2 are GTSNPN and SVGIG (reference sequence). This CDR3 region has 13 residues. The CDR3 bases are TGTGCCTGGAGGACTAGCGGGAGGGAGGAGCAGTTCTTC. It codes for CAWRTSGREEQFF.

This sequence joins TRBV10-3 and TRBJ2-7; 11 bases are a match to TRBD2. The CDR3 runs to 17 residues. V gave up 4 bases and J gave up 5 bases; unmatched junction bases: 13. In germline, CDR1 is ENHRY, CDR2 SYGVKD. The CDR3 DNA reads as TGTGCCATCAGTGGGAAGACTAGCGGGACGGGGGTCCACGAGCAGTACTTC. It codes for CAISGKTSGTGVHEQYF.

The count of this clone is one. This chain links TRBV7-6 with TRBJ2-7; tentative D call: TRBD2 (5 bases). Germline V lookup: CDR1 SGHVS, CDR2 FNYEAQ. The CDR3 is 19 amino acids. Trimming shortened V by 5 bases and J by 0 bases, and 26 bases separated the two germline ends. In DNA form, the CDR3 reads TGTGCCAGCAGCCCCTTGGGCGATTCCCGGGATTTTAGCTCCTACGAGCAGTACTTC. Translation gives CASSPLGDSRDFSSYEQYF. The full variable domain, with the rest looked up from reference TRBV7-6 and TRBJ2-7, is GAGVSQSPRYKVTKRGQDVALRCDPISGHVSLYWYRQALGQGPEFLTYFNYEAQQDKSGLPNDRFSAERPEGSISTLTIQRTEQRDSAMYRCASSPLGDSRDFSSYEQYFGPGTRLTVT.

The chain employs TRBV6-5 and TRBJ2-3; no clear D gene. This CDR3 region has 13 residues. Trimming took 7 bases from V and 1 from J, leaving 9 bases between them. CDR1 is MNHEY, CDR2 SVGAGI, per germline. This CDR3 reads CASKGGGTDTQYF. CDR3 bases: TGTGCCAGCAAGGGCGGAGGCACAGATACGCAGTATTTT.

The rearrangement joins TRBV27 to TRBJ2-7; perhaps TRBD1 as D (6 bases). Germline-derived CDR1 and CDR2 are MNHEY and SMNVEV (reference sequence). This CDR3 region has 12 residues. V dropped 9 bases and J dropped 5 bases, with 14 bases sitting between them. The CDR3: CASSRRGDEQYF. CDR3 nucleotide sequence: TGTGCCAGTTCCCGCAGGGGCGACGAGCAGTACTTC.

CDR3 nucleotide sequence: TGTGCCAGCAGTATCCAGTACGAGCAGTACTTC. As protein: CASSIQYEQYF. V and J are TRBV2 and TRBJ2-7; D not certain. This CDR3 region has 11 residues. CDR1 SNHLY and CDR2 FYNNEI come from the germline V gene. V was shortened by 5 bases and J by 4 bases, with 6 bases between the two germline ends.

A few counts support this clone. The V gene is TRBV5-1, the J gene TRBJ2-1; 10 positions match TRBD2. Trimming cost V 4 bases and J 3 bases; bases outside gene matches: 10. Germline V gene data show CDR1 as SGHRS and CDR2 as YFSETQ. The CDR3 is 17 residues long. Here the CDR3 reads CASSSSSGSTSYNEQFF. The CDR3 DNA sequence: TGCGCCAGCAGCAGTTCTAGCGGGAGCACGAGCTACAATGAGCAGTTCTTC.

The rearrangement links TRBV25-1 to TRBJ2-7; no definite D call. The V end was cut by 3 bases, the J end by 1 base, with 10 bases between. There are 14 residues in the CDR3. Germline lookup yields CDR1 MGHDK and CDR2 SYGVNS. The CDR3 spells CASSDRRLSYEQYF. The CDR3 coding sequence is TGTGCCAGCAGTGATCGCAGGCTTTCCTACGAGCAGTACTTC.

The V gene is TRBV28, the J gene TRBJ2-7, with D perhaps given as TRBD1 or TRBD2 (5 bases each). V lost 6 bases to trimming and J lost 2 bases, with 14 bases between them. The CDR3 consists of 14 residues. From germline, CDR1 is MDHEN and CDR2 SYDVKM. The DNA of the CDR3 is TGTGCCAGCAGGAATTCGGGACCCCCCTACGAGCAGTACTTC. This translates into CASRNSGPPYEQYF.

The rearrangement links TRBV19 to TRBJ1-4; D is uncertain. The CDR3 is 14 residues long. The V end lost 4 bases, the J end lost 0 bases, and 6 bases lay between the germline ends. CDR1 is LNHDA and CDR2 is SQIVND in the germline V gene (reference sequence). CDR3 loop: CASSTQTTNEKLFF. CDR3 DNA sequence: TGTGCCAGTAGTACCCAGACAACTAATGAAAAACTGTTTTTT.

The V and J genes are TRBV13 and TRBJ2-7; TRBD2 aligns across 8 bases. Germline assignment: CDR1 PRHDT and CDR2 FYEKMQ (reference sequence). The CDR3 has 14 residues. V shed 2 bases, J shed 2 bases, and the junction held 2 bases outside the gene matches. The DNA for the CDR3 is TGTGCCAGCAGCTTATTCGGGAGGGCCTACGAGCAGTACTTC. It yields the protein CASSLFGRAYEQYF.

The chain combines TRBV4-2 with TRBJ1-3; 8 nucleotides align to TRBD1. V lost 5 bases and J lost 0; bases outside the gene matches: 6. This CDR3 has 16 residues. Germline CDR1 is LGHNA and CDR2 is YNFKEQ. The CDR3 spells CASSRWGQDSGNTIYF. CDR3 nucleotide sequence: TGTGCCAGCAGCAGGTGGGGACAGGACTCTGGAAACACCATATATTTT.

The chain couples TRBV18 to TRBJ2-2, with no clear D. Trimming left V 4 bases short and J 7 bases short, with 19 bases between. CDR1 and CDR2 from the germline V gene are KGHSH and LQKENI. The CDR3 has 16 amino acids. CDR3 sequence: CASSRGVPSQSGELFF. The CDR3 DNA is TGTGCCAGCTCACGTGGGGTGCCGAGTCAAAGCGGGGAGCTGTTTTTT.

CDR3 nucleotide sequence: TGCAGTGCTACCAGGGTTCCTGAAGCTTTCTTT. It yields the protein CSATRVPEAFF. The chain carries TRBV20-1 and TRBJ1-1; D is perhaps TRBD1 (5 bases). The CDR3 runs to 11 residues. Trimming left V 4 bases short and J 6 bases short, with 9 bases between. Germline CDR1 is DFQATT and CDR2 is SNEGSKA (reference sequence).

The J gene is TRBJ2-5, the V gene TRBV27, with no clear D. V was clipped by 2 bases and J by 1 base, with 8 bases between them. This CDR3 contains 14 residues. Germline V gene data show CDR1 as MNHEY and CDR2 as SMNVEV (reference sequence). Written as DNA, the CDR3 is TGTGCCAGCAGTTTAGCATCGAGCCAAGAGACCCAGTACTTC. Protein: CASSLASSQETQYF.

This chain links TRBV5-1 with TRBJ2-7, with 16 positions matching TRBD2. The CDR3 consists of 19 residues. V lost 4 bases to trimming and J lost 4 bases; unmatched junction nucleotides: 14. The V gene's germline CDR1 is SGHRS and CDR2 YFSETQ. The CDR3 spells CASSLGPGTSGRALYEQYF. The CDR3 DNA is TGCGCCAGCAGCCTTGGTCCCGGGACTAGCGGGAGGGCCTTATACGAGCAGTACTTC.

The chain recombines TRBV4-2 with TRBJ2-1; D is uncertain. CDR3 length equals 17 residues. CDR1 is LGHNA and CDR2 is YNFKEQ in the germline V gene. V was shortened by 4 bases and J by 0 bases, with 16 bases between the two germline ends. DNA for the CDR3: TGTGCCAGCAGCCTTAACCCTACATCCTACTCCTACAATGAGCAGTTCTTC. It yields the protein CASSLNPTSYSYNEQFF.

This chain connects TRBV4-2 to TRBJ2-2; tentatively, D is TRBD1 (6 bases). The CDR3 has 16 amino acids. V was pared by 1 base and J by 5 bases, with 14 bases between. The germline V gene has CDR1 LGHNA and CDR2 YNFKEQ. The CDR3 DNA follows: TGTGCCAGCAGCCAAGGCGACAGGTTCGAGACCGGGGAGCTGTTTTTT. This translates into CASSQGDRFETGELFF.